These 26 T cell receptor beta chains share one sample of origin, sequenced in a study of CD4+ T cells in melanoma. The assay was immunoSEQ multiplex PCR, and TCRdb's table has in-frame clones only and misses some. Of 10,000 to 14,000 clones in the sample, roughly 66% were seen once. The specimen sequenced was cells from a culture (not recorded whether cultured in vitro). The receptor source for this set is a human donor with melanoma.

The CDR3 nucleotides read TGTGCCAGCAGCTTAGAAGGGAACAACGGAAACACCATATATTTT. As protein: CASSLEGNNGNTIYF. The chain uses TRBV7-9 and TRBJ1-3; D unclear. CDR1 and CDR2 (germline): SEHNR, FQNEAQ (reference sequence). The ends were cut back, 1 base at V and 4 bases at J, with 11 bases in the middle. The CDR3 is 15 residues long.

Here the CDR3 reads CASSLLAGRKTGELFF. The CDR3 DNA reads TGCGCCAGCAGCTTACTAGCGGGGAGGAAGACCGGGGAGCTGTTTTTT. This chain joins TRBV5-1 and TRBJ2-2; 10 bases align to TRBD2. Germline V gives CDR1 SGHRS, CDR2 YFSETQ. The V segment lost 2 bases and the J segment 5 bases; nucleotides outside the gene matches: 6. This CDR3 has 16 residues.

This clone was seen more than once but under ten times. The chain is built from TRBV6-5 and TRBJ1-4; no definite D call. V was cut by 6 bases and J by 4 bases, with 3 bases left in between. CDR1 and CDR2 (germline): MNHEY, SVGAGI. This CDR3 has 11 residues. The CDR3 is CASRGNEKLFF. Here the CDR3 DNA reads TGTGCCAGCAGGGGTAATGAAAAACTGTTTTTT.

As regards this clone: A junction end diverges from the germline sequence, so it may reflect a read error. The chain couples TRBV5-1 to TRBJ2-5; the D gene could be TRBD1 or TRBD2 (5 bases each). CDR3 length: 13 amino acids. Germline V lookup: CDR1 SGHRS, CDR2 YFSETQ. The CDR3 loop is CASNRDRVEPQYF. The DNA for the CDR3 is TGCGCCAGCAACCGGGACCGGGTAGAGCCCCAGTACTTC.

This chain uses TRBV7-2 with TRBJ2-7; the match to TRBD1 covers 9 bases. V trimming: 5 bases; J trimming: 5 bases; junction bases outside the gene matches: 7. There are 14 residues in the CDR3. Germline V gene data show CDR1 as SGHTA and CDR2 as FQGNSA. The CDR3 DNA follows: TGTGCCAGCAGCCTATGGGACAGGGTCAACGAGCAGTACTTC. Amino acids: CASSLWDRVNEQYF. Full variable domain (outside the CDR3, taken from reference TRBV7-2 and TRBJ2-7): GAGVSQSPSNKVTEKGKDVELRCDPISGHTALYWYRQSLGQGLEFLIYFQGNSAPDKSGLPSDRFSAERTGGSVSTLTIQRTQQEDSAVYLCASSLWDRVNEQYFGPGTRLTVT.

CDR3 nucleotide sequence: TGTGCCAGCAGCACCCACAGGGGACCCCAAGAGACCCAGTACTTC. Translated: CASSTHRGPQETQYF. This sequence joins TRBV5-4 and TRBJ2-5, with TRBD1 matching over 7 bases. V shed 4 bases and J 1 base; nucleotides not matched to a gene: 7. CDR1 is SGHNT, CDR2 YYREEE, per germline (reference sequence). This CDR3 has 15 amino acids.

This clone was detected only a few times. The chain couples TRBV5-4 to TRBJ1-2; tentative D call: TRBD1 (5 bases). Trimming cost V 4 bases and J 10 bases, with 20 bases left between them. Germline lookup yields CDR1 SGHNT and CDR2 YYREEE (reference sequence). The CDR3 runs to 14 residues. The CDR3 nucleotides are TGTGCCAGCAGCGCGGGGCTGACAGACCATCCCTACACCTTC. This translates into CASSAGLTDHPYTF.

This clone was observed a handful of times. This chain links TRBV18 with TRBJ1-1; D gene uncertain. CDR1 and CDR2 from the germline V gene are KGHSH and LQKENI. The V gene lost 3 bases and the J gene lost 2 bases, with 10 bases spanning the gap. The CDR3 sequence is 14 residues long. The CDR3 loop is CASSPTWSNTEAFF. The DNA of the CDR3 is TGTGCCAGCTCACCTACTTGGAGTAACACTGAAGCTTTCTTT.

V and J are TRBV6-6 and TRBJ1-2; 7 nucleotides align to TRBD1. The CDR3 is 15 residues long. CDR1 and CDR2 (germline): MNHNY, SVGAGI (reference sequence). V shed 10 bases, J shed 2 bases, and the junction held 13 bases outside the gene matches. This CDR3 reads CANQPPGQRNYGYTF. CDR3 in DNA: TGTGCCAACCAGCCACCGGGACAGAGAAACTATGGCTACACCTTC.

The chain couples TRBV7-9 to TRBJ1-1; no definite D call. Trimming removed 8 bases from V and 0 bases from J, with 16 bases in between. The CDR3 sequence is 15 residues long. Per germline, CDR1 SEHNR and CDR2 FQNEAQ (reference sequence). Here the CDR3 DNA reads TGTGCCAGCGTCGGCAGCATAAGGGTGAACACTGAAGCTTTCTTT. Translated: CASVGSIRVNTEAFF.

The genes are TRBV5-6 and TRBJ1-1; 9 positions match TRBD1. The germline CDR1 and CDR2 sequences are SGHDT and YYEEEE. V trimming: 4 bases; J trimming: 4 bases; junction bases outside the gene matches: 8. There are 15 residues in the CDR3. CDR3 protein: CASSGDRDSLTEAFF. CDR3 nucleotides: TGTGCCAGCAGCGGGGACAGGGACTCCCTCACTGAAGCTTTCTTT.

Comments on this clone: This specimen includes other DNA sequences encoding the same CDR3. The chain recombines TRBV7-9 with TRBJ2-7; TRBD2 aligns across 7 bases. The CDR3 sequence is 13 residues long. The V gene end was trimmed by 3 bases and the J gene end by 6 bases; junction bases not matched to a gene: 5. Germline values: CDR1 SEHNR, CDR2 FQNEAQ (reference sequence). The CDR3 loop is CASSLGGRVEQYF. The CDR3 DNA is TGTGCCAGCAGCTTGGGGGGGAGGGTCGAGCAGTACTTC.

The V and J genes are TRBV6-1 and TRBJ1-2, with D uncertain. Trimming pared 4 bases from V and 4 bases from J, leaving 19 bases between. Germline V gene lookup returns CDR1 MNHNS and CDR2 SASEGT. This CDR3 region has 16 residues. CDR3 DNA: TGTGCCAGCAGTGGAGCCGGGAGAGGGTTCCGCTATGGCTACACCTTC. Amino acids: CASSGAGRGFRYGYTF.

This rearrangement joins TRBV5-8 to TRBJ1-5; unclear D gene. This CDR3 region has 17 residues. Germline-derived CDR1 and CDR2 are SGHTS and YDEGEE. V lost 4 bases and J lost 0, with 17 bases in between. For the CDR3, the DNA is TGTGCCAGCAGCCTTAACCGTGGTGGGTATAGCAATCAGCCCCAGCATTTT. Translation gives CASSLNRGGYSNQPQHF.

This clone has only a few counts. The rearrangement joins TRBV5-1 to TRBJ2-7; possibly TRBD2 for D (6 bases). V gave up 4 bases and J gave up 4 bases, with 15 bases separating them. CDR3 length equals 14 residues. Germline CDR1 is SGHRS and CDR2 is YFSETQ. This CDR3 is CASSHPGLPYEQYF. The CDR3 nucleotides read TGCGCCAGCAGCCATCCGGGACTCCCTTACGAGCAGTACTTC.

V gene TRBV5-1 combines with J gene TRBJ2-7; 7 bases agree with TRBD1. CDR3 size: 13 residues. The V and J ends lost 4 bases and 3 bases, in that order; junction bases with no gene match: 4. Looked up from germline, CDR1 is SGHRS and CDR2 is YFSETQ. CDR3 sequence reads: CASSTGQSYEQYF. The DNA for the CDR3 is TGCGCCAGCAGCACGGGACAGAGCTACGAGCAGTACTTC.

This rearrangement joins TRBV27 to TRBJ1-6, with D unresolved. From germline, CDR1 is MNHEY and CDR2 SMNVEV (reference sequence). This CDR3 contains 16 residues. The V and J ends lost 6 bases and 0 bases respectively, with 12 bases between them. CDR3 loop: CASRALLSSYNSPLHF. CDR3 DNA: TGTGCCAGCAGGGCGCTTCTTAGCTCCTATAATTCACCCCTCCACTTT.

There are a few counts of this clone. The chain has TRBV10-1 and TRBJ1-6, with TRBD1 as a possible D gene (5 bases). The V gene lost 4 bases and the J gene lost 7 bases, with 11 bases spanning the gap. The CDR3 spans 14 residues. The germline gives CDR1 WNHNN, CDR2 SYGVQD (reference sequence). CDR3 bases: TGCGCCAGCAGTGGCGGGGACCGAAATTCACCCCTCCACTTT. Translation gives CASSGGDRNSPLHF.

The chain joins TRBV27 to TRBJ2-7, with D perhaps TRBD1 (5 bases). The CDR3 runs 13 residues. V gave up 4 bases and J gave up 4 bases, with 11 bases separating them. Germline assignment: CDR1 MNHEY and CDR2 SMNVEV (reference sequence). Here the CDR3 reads CASSSGRQYEQYF. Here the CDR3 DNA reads TGTGCCAGCAGTTCAGGGCGTCAGTACGAGCAGTACTTC.

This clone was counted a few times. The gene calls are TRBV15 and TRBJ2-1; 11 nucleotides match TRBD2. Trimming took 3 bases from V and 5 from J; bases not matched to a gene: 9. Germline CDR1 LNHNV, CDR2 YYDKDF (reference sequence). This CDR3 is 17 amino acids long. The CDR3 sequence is CATSSFTGTSGNNEQFF. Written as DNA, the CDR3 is TGTGCCACCAGCAGCTTCACCGGGACTAGCGGAAACAATGAGCAGTTCTTC.

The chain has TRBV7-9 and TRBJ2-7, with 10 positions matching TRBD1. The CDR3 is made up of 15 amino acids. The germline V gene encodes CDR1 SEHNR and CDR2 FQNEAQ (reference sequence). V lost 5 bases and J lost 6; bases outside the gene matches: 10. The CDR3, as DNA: TGTGCCAGCAGCGGTGCCGGGACAGGGGAGGTCGAGCAGTACTTC. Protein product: CASSGAGTGEVEQYF.

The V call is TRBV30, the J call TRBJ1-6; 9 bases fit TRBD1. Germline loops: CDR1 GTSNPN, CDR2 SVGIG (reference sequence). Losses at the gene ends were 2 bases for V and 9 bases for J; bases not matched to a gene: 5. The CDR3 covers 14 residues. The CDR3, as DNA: TGTGCCTGGAGTTTGGACAGGGGTTTTTCACCCCTCCACTTT. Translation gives CAWSLDRGFSPLHF.

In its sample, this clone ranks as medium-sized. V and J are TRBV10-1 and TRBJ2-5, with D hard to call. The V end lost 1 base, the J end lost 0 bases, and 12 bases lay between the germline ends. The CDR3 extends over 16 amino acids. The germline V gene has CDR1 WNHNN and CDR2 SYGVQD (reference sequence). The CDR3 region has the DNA TGCGCCAGCAGTGAGTTTACTAACAGTTACCAAGAGACCCAGTACTTC. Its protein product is CASSEFTNSYQETQYF.

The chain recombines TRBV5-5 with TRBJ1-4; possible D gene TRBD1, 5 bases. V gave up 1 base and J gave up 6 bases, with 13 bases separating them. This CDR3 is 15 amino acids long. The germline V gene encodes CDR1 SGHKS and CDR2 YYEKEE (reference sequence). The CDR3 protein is CASSLTRDSYEKLFF. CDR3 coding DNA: TGTGCCAGCAGCTTGACCAGAGACAGTTATGAAAAACTGTTTTTT.

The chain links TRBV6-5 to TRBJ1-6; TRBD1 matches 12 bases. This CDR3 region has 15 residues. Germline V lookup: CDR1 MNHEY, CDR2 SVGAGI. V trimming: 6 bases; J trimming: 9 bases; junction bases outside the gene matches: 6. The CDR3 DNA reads TGTGCCAGCAGCCGCGGGACAGGGGGCTCTTCACCCCTCCACTTT. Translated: CASSRGTGGSSPLHF.

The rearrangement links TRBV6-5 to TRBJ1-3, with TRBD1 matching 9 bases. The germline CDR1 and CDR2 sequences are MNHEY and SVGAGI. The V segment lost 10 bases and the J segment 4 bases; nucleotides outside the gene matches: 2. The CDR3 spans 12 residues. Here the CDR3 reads CATGTGGNTIYF. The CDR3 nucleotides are TGTGCCACCGGGACAGGGGGAAACACCATATATTTT.